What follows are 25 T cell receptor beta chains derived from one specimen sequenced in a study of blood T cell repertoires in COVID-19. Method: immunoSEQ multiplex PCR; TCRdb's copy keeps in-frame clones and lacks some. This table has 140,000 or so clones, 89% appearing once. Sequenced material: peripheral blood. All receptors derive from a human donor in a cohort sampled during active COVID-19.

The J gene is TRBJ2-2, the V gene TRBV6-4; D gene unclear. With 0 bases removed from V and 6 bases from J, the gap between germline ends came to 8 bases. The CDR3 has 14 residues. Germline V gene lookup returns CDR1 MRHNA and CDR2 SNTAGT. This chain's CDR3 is CASSDSMAAGELFF. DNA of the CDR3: TGTGCCAGCAGTGACTCGATGGCAGCCGGGGAGCTGTTTTTT.

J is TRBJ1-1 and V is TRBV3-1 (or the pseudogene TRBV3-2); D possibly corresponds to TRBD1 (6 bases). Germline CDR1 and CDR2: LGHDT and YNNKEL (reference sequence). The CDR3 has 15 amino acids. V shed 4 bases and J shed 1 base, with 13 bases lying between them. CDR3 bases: TGTGCCAGCAGCCTGCGTGGACAGAAGAACACTGAAGCTTTCTTT. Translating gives CASSLRGQKNTEAFF.

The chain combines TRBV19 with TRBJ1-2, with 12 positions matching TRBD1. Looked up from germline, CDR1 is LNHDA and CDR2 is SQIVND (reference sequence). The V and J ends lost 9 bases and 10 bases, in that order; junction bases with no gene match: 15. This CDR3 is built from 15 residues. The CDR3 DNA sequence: TGTGCCAGCCAGGGACAGGGGGCTCGAACTATCGACTACACCTTC. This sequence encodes CASQGQGARTIDYTF.

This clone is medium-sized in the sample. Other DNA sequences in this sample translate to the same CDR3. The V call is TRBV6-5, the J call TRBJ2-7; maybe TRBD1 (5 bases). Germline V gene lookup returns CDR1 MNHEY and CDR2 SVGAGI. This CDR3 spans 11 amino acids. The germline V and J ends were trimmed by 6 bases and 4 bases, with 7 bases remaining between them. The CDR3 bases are TGTGCCAGCAGGACAGTGTACGAGCAGTACTTC. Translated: CASRTVYEQYF.

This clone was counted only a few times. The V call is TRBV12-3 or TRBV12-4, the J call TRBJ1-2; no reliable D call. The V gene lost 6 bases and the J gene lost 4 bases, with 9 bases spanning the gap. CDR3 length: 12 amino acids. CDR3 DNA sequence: TGTGCCAGCAGCTCCCCCAGCTATGGCTACACCTTC. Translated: CASSSPSYGYTF.

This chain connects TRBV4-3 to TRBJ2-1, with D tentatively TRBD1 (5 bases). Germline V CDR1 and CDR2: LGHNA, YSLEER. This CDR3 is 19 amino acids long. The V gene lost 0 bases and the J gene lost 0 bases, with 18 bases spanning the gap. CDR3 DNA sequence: TGCGCCAGCAGCCAAGATTCAGACAGAACTTCGGACTCCTACAATGAGCAGTTCTTC. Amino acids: CASSQDSDRTSDSYNEQFF.

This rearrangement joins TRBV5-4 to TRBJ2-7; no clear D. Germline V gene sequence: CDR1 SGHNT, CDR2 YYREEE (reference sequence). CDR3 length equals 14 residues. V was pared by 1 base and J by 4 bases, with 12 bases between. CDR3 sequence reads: CASSLPGAWYEQYF. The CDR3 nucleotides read TGTGCCAGCAGCTTGCCCGGAGCCTGGTACGAGCAGTACTTC.

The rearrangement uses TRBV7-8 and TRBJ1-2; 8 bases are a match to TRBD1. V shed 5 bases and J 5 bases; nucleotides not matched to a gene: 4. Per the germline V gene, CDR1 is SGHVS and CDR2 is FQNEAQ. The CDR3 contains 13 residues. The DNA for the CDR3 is TGTGCCAGCAGCGGACGGACAGGGTATGGCTACACCTTC. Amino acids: CASSGRTGYGYTF.

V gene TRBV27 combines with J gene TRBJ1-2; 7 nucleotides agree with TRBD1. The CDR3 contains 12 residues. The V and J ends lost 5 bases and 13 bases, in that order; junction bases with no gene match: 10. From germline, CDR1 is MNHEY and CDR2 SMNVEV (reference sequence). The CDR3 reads CASSPRQGYRTF. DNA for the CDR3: TGTGCCAGCAGTCCCCGACAGGGTTATCGCACCTTC.

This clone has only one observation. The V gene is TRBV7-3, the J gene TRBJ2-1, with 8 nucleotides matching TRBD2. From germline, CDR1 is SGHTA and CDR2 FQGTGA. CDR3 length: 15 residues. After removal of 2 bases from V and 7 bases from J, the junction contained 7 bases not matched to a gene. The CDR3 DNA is TGTGCCAGCAGCTTAGAGGCGGGGGGCCAGAATGAGCAGTTCTTC. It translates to CASSLEAGGQNEQFF. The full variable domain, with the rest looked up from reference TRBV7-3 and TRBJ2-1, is GAGVSQTPSNKVTEKGKYVELRCDPISGHTALYWYRQSLGQGPEFLIYFQGTGAADDSGLPNDRFFAVRPEGSVSTLKIQRTERGDSAVYLCASSLEAGGQNEQFFGPGTRLTVL.

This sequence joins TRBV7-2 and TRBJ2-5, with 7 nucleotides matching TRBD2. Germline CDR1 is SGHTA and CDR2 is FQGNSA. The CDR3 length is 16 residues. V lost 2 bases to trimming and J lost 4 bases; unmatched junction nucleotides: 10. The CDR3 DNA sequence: TGTGCCAGCAGCTTATTTTTTTCGGCTAGCGGAGAGACCCAGTACTTC. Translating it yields CASSLFFSASGETQYF.

CDR3 protein: CASSYNGGNIQYF. The DNA of the CDR3 is TGTGCCAGCAGTTATAACGGCGGCAACATTCAGTACTTC. The chain is built from TRBV6-5 and TRBJ2-4; D not certain. V was shortened by 3 bases and J by 7 bases, with 10 bases between the two germline ends. The CDR3 runs to 13 residues. Germline CDR1 MNHEY, CDR2 SVGAGI.

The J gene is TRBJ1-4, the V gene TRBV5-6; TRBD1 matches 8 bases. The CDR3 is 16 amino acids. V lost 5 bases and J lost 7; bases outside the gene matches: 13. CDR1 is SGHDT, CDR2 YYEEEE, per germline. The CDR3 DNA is TGTGCCAGCAGGCCCGGAATACAGGGGGAAACTGAAAAACTGTTTTTT. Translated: CASRPGIQGETEKLFF.

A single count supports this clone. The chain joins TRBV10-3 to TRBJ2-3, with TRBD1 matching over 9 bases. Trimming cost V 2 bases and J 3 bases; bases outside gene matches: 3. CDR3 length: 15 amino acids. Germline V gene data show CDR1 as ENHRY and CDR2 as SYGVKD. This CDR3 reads CAISERDRATDTQYF. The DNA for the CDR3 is TGTGCCATCAGTGAGAGGGACAGGGCGACAGATACGCAGTATTTT.

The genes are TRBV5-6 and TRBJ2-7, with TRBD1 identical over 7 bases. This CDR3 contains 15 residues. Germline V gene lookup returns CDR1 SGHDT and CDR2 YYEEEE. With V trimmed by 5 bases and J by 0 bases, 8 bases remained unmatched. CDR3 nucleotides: TGTGCCAGCAGTTACACCGGGACAGCCTCCTACGAGCAGTACTTC. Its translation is CASSYTGTASYEQYF.

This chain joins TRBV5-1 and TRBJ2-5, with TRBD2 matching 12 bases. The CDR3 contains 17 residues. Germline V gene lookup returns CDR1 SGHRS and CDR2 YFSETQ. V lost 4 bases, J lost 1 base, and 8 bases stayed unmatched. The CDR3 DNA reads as TGCGCCAGCAGCCCCAGACTAGCGGGGGCTGTCCAAGAGACCCAGTACTTC. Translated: CASSPRLAGAVQETQYF.

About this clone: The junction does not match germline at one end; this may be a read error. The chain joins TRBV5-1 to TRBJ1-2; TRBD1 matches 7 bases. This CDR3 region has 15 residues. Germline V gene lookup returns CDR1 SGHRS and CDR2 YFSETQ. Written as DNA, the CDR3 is TGCGCCAGCAGCTTGGACAGGGGATCTAACGATGGCTACACCTTC. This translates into CASSLDRGSNDGYTF.

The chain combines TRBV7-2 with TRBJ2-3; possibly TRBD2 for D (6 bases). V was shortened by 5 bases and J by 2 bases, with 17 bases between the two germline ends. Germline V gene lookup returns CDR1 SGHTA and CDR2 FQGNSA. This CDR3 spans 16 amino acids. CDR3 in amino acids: CASSAPGSPVTDTQYF. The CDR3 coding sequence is TGTGCCAGCAGCGCCCCCGGGAGCCCTGTCACAGATACGCAGTATTTT.

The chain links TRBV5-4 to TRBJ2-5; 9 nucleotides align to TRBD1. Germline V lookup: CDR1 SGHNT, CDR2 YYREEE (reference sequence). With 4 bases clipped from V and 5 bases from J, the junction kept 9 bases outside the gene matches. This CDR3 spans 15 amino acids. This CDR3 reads CASSPGGQGGETQYF. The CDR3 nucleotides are TGTGCCAGCAGCCCGGGGGGACAGGGTGGGGAGACCCAGTACTTC.

CDR3 DNA sequence: TGTGCCAGCAGCCAAGATAGGGACACTAAGACCCAGTACTTC. This codes for CASSQDRDTKTQYF. This chain joins TRBV3-1 (or the pseudogene TRBV3-2) and TRBJ2-5; the D gene is possibly TRBD1 (6 bases). This CDR3 is built from 14 residues. Trimming left V 0 bases short and J 6 bases short, with 11 bases between. Germline loops: CDR1 LGHDT, CDR2 YNNKEL (reference sequence).

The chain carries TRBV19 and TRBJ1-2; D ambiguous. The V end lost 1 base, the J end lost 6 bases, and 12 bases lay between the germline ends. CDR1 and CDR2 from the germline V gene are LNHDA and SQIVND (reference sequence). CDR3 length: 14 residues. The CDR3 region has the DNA TGTGCCAGTAGTATAGGCCCCTTCGGGGATGGCTACACCTTC. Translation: CASSIGPFGDGYTF.

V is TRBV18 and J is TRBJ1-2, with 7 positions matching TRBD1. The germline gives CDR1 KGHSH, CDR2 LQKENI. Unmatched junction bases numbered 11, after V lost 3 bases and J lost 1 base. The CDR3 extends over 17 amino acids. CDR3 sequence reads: CASSPFSTGDVNYGYTF. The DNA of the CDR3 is TGTGCCAGCTCACCGTTTTCCACAGGGGATGTTAACTATGGCTACACCTTC.

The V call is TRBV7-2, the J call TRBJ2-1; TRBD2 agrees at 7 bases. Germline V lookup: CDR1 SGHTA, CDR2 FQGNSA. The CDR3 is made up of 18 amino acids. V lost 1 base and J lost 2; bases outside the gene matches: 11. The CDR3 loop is CASSLVLGSGRTYNEQFF. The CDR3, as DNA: TGTGCCAGCAGCTTAGTTTTGGGTAGCGGGCGCACCTACAATGAGCAGTTCTTC. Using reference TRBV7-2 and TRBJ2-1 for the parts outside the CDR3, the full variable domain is GAGVSQSPSNKVTEKGKDVELRCDPISGHTALYWYRQSLGQGLEFLIYFQGNSAPDKSGLPSDRFSAERTGGSVSTLTIQRTQQEDSAVYLCASSLVLGSGRTYNEQFFGPGTRLTVL.

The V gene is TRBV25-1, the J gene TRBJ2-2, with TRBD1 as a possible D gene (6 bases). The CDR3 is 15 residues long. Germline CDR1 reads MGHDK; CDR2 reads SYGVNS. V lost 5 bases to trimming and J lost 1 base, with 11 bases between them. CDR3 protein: CASSKTGQNTGELFF. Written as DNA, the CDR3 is TGTGCCAGCAGTAAGACAGGACAGAACACCGGGGAGCTGTTTTTT.

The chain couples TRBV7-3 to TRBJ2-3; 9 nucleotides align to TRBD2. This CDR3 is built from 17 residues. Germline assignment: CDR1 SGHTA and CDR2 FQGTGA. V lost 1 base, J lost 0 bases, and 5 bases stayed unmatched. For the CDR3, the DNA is TGTGCCAGCAGCTTAAGGGTAGCGGGGGCGAGCACAGATACGCAGTATTTT. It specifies CASSLRVAGASTDTQYF.